This T cell receptor (beta chain) was documented in a study of T cell responses to AZD1222 COVID-19 vaccine. General observations from the study: The study found Spike-specific TCR breadth and depth rose after two AZD1222 doses. Dominant at 160-218 and 743-854, vaccine-associated CD4 TCRs also spanned spike. At baseline, seropositivity was found in only a handful of AZD1222 recipients.

Trimming removed 3 bases at V and 2 bases at J, with 10 bases between. CDR3 size: 14 residues. Germline CDR1 reads MGHDK; CDR2 reads SYGVNS. Measured with immunoSEQ multiplex PCR; TCRdb has only the in-frame clones, and not every one. Among about 97,000 clones listed, roughly 86% were seen once. As regards this clone: The target antigen is unknown.

This receptor was obtained from an adult in good health. This material consisted of peripheral blood, taken on day 0 of AZD1222 vaccination. V is TRBV25-1 and J is TRBJ1-1, with a weak D call TRBD1 (5 bases). The CDR3 region has the DNA TGTGCCAGCAGTGATGCAGGGATTAACACTGAAGCTTTCTTT. It encodes CASSDAGINTEAFF.